This TCR beta chain stems from a study of CD8+ T cells in alopecia areata. The CDR3 covers 10 residues. The V gene's germline CDR1 is SQVTM and CDR2 ANQGSEA. The junction had 6 bases not matched to a gene; V was cut back by 6 bases and J by 10 bases. cDNA prepared by RNA extraction and subsequent reverse transcription served as the template for sequencing. This table comes from immunoSEQ multiplex PCR, and its TCRdb copy is limited to in-frame clones, with some not included. Among 200,000 to 250,000 clones listed, around 66% were seen once. Treatment reported: oral pan-JAK inhibitor, 5-10 mg twice daily.

The source material was CD4+ T cells sorted from blood, sampled at week 4, from a patient treated with tofacitinib. The source of this sequence is a human donor with alopecia areata. The chain employs TRBV29-1 and TRBJ2-7, with 7 bases that match TRBD1. The CDR3 region is CSVQDRVQYF. CDR3 nucleotides: TGCAGCGTCCAAGACAGGGTTCAGTACTTC.